This T cell receptor beta chain was sequenced for a study of blood T cell repertoires in COVID-19. The CDR3 spans 15 residues. V lost 1 base and J 8 bases, leaving 17 bases between the germline ends. The germline V gene has CDR1 LGHDT and CDR2 YNNKEL (reference sequence). Original handling: How many nucleated cells were present was estimated from reference gene primer amplification. The data were produced by immunoSEQ multiplex PCR, yet TCRdb's version contains in-frame clones alone and is incomplete. V and J calls and clone size come straight from that table; D and trimming were deduced from the DNA. The data show 250,000 to 300,000 clones, roughly 90% seen once.

The receptor comes from a woman aged 45-60 years who had recovered from COVID-19. This chain joins TRBV3-1 (or the pseudogene TRBV3-2) and TRBJ1-2, with D possibly matching TRBD1 (6 bases). The sequencing sample was made of peripheral blood. CDR3 DNA sequence: TGTGCCAGCAGCCAAGCATGGGACACCCCGGGGGGCTACACCTTC. This codes for CASSQAWDTPGGYTF.